Following are 27 T cell receptor beta chains from one sample sequenced in a study of T cells after posttransplantation cyclophosphamide. The table came from immunoSEQ multiplex PCR; TCRdb's copy has only in-frame clones and leaves some out. Among 9,500 to 15,000 clones listed, around 81% were seen once. Methotrexate plus calcineurin inhibitor accompanied controls' myeloablative marrow transplants; sampling was 1 year later. The material was PBMCs, obtained around 350 days after allogeneic stem cell transplant with calcineurin inhibitor and methotrexate. Receptor source: a young adult male patient who received an allogeneic stem cell transplant from an unrelated donor, was CMV-positive, and had acute GVHD only. Some T cells here may be from the graft donor.

This clone has more than one count but fewer than ten. The genes are TRBV5-1 and TRBJ1-4; TRBD1 is a possible D gene (5 bases). Germline loops: CDR1 SGHRS, CDR2 YFSETQ. The V gene lost 1 base and the J gene lost 8 bases, with 15 bases spanning the gap. CDR3 length: 15 residues. CDR3 sequence reads: CASSLQGRGEEKLFF. In DNA, the CDR3 is TGCGCCAGCAGCTTGCAGGGACGGGGGGAAGAAAAACTGTTTTTT.

The chain employs TRBV4-1 and TRBJ1-2; D is perhaps TRBD1 (5 bases). The ends were cut back, 1 base at V and 3 bases at J, with 15 bases in the middle. The CDR3 sequence is 16 residues long. CDR1 MGHRA and CDR2 YSYEKL come from the germline V gene. The chain's CDR3 is CASSQATIGGYYGYTF. In nucleotides, the CDR3 is TGCGCCAGCAGCCAAGCTACGATCGGGGGGTACTATGGCTACACCTTC.

The rearrangement uses TRBV29-1 and TRBJ1-1; D possibly corresponds to TRBD1 (6 bases). This CDR3 has 14 amino acids. V lost 5 bases and J lost 1, with 14 bases in between. Per germline, CDR1 SQVTM and CDR2 ANQGSEA. The DNA for the CDR3 is TGCAGCGTTAGGGATGGGGGCCAGAACACTGAAGCTTTCTTT. Protein sequence: CSVRDGGQNTEAFF.

This chain joins TRBV6-1 and TRBJ2-7, with TRBD1 matching 7 bases. The V and J ends lost 0 bases and 12 bases, in that order; junction bases with no gene match: 8. The CDR3 has 13 residues. The germline V gene encodes CDR1 MNHNS and CDR2 SASEGT. The CDR3 reads CASSEAQDRRRYF. CDR3 coding DNA: TGTGCCAGCAGTGAAGCGCAGGACAGGCGACGGTACTTC.

The V call is TRBV9, the J call TRBJ2-1, with 7 bases matching TRBD2. Germline CDR1 SGDLS, CDR2 YYNGEE. This CDR3 contains 15 residues. V gave up 4 bases and J gave up 4 bases; unmatched junction bases: 8. CDR3 DNA sequence: TGTGCCAGCAGCCAGAGCGGGGCCGGGTACAATGAGCAGTTCTTC. Protein product: CASSQSGAGYNEQFF.

The chain carries TRBV28 and TRBJ2-7; D is unresolved. This CDR3 contains 14 residues. CDR1 is MDHEN and CDR2 is SYDVKM in the germline V gene. V lost 6 bases, J lost 2 bases, and 14 bases lay in between. In nucleotides, the CDR3 is TGTGCCAGCAGCGCTCAACAGTCGGCCTACGAGCAGTACTTC. It codes for CASSAQQSAYEQYF. The full variable domain, in which reference TRBV28 and TRBJ2-7 provide the parts outside the CDR3, is DVKVTQSSRYLVKRTGEKVFLECVQDMDHENMFWYRQDPGLGLRLIYFSYDVKMKEKGDIPEGYSVSREKKERFSLILESASTNQTSMYLCASSAQQSAYEQYFGPGTRLTVT.

CDR3 DNA: TGCAGCGTTCTATTAACCAGGTCCAACACTGAAGCTTTCTTT. As protein: CSVLLTRSNTEAFF. The rearrangement joins TRBV29-1 to TRBJ1-1; D is unclear. Germline CDR1 is SQVTM and CDR2 is ANQGSEA. V was cut by 5 bases and J by 2 bases, with 15 bases left in between. The CDR3 is 14 residues long.

The V gene is TRBV7-2, the J gene TRBJ1-2; tentative D call: TRBD1 (5 bases). The CDR3 length is 15 residues. Per the germline V gene, CDR1 is SGHTA and CDR2 is FQGNSA. Trimming left V 5 bases short and J 3 bases short, with 16 bases between. The CDR3 region has the DNA TGTGCCAGCAGCCGGCGGGGGAGAGGGGACTATGGCTACACCTTC. The encoded protein is CASSRRGRGDYGYTF.

J is TRBJ2-2 and V is TRBV30; 10 bases agree with TRBD2. The CDR3 sequence is 16 residues long. Germline values: CDR1 GTSNPN, CDR2 SVGIG (reference sequence). The V segment lost 4 bases and the J segment 2 bases; nucleotides outside the gene matches: 7. CDR3 protein: CAWILSGRANTGELFF. CDR3 nucleotide sequence: TGTGCCTGGATCTTGAGCGGGAGGGCCAACACCGGGGAGCTGTTTTTT.

The chain carries TRBV2 and TRBJ2-7, with 7 bases matching TRBD1. J lost 6 bases, V lost 6 bases, and 11 bases had no gene match. From germline, CDR1 is SNHLY and CDR2 FYNNEI. The CDR3 spans 14 residues. CDR3 amino acids: CASRLRQGVGEQYF. The CDR3 DNA reads as TGTGCCAGCAGATTAAGACAGGGCGTGGGCGAGCAGTACTTC.

The V gene is TRBV6-5, the J gene TRBJ2-2; 7 positions agree with TRBD2. The CDR3 totals 15 residues. The V segment lost 8 bases and the J segment 5 bases; nucleotides outside the gene matches: 11. The V gene's germline CDR1 is MNHEY and CDR2 SVGAGI. CDR3 DNA sequence: TGTGCCAGCGCGAGGGGAGCGGGGTGGACCGGGGAGCTGTTTTTT. Its protein product is CASARGAGWTGELFF.

There are a few counts of this clone. The J gene is TRBJ2-5, the V gene TRBV7-2; 8 bases agree with TRBD1. Germline trimming cut 4 bases from V and 3 bases from J; bases unmatched to any gene: 10. The CDR3 covers 16 residues. CDR1 SGHTA and CDR2 FQGNSA come from the germline V gene. The CDR3 spells CASSYQTGAAEETQYF. CDR3 nucleotide sequence: TGTGCCAGCAGCTACCAGACAGGGGCAGCTGAAGAGACCCAGTACTTC. The full variable domain, in which reference TRBV7-2 and TRBJ2-5 provide the parts outside the CDR3, is GAGVSQSPSNKVTEKGKDVELRCDPISGHTALYWYRQSLGQGLEFLIYFQGNSAPDKSGLPSDRFSAERTGGSVSTLTIQRTQQEDSAVYLCASSYQTGAAEETQYFGPGTRLLVL.

The chain combines TRBV6-1 with TRBJ1-5; possibly TRBD1 for D (5 bases). The ends were cut back, 0 bases at V and 2 bases at J, with 11 bases in the middle. The CDR3 runs to 16 residues. Germline V gene lookup returns CDR1 MNHNS and CDR2 SASEGT. The CDR3 loop reads CASSEAGRAGNQPQHF. CDR3 DNA: TGTGCCAGCAGTGAAGCGGGGCGCGCGGGCAATCAGCCCCAGCATTTT.

This chain joins TRBV4-3 and TRBJ2-7; TRBD1 might be the D (5 bases). CDR1 is LGHNA and CDR2 is YSLEER in the germline V gene. CDR3 length: 15 amino acids. Trimming removed 2 bases from V and 3 bases from J, with 14 bases in between. CDR3 sequence (DNA): TGCGCCAGCAGCCAATCTCTGATCCAGGGCTACGAGCAGTACTTC. Residues: CASSQSLIQGYEQYF.

The chain employs TRBV6-5 and TRBJ1-2; D uncertain. The CDR3 is 11 residues long. Trimming stripped 8 bases from V and 8 bases from J, with 12 bases between. CDR1 is MNHEY, CDR2 SVGAGI, per germline. Here the CDR3 DNA reads TGTGCCAGCCGCGTGAAAGAGGGCTACACCTTC. Translated: CASRVKEGYTF.

This chain joins TRBV5-1 and TRBJ1-2; 10 nucleotides match TRBD1. The CDR3 spans 17 residues. Per germline, CDR1 SGHRS and CDR2 YFSETQ. J gave up 0 bases and V 4 bases, and 9 bases lay outside the gene matches. The CDR3 reads CASSQGTGAKTNYGYTF. CDR3 sequence (DNA): TGCGCCAGCAGCCAAGGGACAGGGGCGAAAACTAACTATGGCTACACCTTC.

In its sample, this clone was seen a few times. The chain employs TRBV9 and TRBJ1-1; no firm D call. Germline-derived CDR1 and CDR2 are SGDLS and YYNGEE. The CDR3 loop spans 15 amino acids. The germline V and J ends were trimmed by 0 bases and 3 bases, with 12 bases remaining between them. CDR3 amino acids: CASSVGGGVDTEAFF. Written as DNA, the CDR3 is TGTGCCAGCAGCGTAGGCGGTGGTGTTGACACTGAAGCTTTCTTT.

The V gene is TRBV29-1, the J gene TRBJ1-2; 8 positions agree with TRBD1. Trimming at V came to 1 base and at J to 2 bases, leaving 9 bases not matched to a gene. Germline CDR1 and CDR2: SQVTM and ANQGSEA. The length of the CDR3 is 16 residues. The CDR3, as DNA: TGCAGCGTTGAAGCTCTATCAGGGACAGGAAACTATGGCTACACCTTC. This sequence encodes CSVEALSGTGNYGYTF.

This clone is a singleton in its sample. V is TRBV7-8 and J is TRBJ2-7; D possibly corresponds to TRBD1 (5 bases). The V gene lost 3 bases and the J gene lost 2 bases, with 8 bases spanning the gap. Germline CDR1 and CDR2: SGHVS and FQNEAQ. CDR3 length: 13 amino acids. The CDR3 nucleotides read TGTGCCAGCAGCTTGGGCAGGGCCTACGAGCAGTACTTC. This gives the protein CASSLGRAYEQYF.

The chain couples TRBV25-1 to TRBJ1-3; a possible D gene is TRBD1 (5 bases). There are 17 residues in the CDR3. CDR1 MGHDK and CDR2 SYGVNS come from the germline V gene. Deletions cut 0 bases from V and 1 base from J, with 13 bases between. As DNA, the CDR3 is TGTGCCAGCAGTGAATATCGCTCCCAGGGATCTGGAAACACCATATATTTT. This gives the protein CASSEYRSQGSGNTIYF.

The CDR3 protein is CASSLDSGTSYEQYF. The CDR3 DNA sequence: TGCGCCAGCAGCTTGGATAGCGGCACCTCCTACGAGCAGTACTTC. The chain joins TRBV5-1 to TRBJ2-7, with D possibly TRBD2 on 6 matching bases. Germline values: CDR1 SGHRS, CDR2 YFSETQ. Trimming left V 0 bases short and J 0 bases short, with 10 bases between. The CDR3 totals 15 residues.

The V call is TRBV6-5, the J call TRBJ2-7; TRBD2 is a possible D gene (5 bases). The CDR3 consists of 14 residues. The V and J ends lost 3 bases and 2 bases respectively, with 11 bases between them. Germline lookup yields CDR1 MNHEY and CDR2 SVGAGI. The CDR3 is CASSYLGDAYEQYF. CDR3 nucleotide sequence: TGTGCCAGCAGTTATCTCGGGGATGCCTACGAGCAGTACTTC.

The rearrangement links TRBV29-1 to TRBJ2-7; 8 nucleotides line up with TRBD2. Germline values: CDR1 SQVTM, CDR2 ANQGSEA. After removal of 5 bases from V and 3 bases from J, the junction contained 6 bases not matched to a gene. CDR3 size: 13 residues. CDR3 bases: TGCAGCGTTACCGGGACTAGGGACTACGAGCAGTACTTC. Its protein is CSVTGTRDYEQYF.

J is TRBJ1-1 and V is TRBV6-5; no reliable D call. CDR1 and CDR2 from the germline V gene are MNHEY and SVGAGI. Trimming stripped 8 bases from V and 6 bases from J, with 13 bases between. This CDR3 is built from 12 residues. This CDR3 reads CASGRDTAEAFF. The CDR3 DNA reads TGTGCCAGCGGGCGGGATACCGCTGAAGCTTTCTTT.

The chain has TRBV4-1 and TRBJ1-5, with unresolved D. Trimming left V 0 bases short and J 5 bases short, with 8 bases between. CDR1 and CDR2 from the germline V gene are MGHRA and YSYEKL. The CDR3 length is 14 residues. CDR3 coding DNA: TGCGCCAGCAGCCAAGATGGCGGGGATCAGCCCCAGCATTTT. This sequence encodes CASSQDGGDQPQHF.

The chain links TRBV5-1 to TRBJ2-7, with TRBD1 matching 10 bases. The CDR3 runs 14 residues. From germline, CDR1 is SGHRS and CDR2 YFSETQ. J lost 6 bases, V lost 2 bases, and 5 bases had no gene match. In DNA form, the CDR3 reads TGCGCCAGCAGCTTCCGGGACAGGGGTAGCGAGCAGTACTTC. This sequence encodes CASSFRDRGSEQYF. The full variable domain, completed using reference TRBV5-1 and TRBJ2-7, is KAGVTQTPRYLIKTRGQQVTLSCSPISGHRSVSWYQQTPGQGLQFLFEYFSETQRNKGNFPGRFSGRQFSNSRSEMNVSTLELGDSALYLCASSFRDRGSEQYFGPGTRLTVT.

The chain has TRBV5-1 and TRBJ1-4; a weak D match, TRBD1 (6 bases). This CDR3 region has 15 residues. V was shortened by 4 bases and J by 7 bases, with 17 bases between the two germline ends. Germline V CDR1 and CDR2: SGHRS, YFSETQ. As DNA, the CDR3 is TGCGCCAGCAGCCCCCAAGGGGGGGTTAGTGAAAAACTGTTTTTT. Amino acid sequence: CASSPQGGVSEKLFF.